These T cell receptor beta chains were read from a single sample in a study of molecular identifiers for immune sequencing clone quantification. Each CDR3 protein gets one entry after TCRdb re-called the PCR reads with MiXCR. The repertoire holds around 470,000 distinct CDR3 sequences, with over 20% as singletons. Sequences were obtained from naive CD8+ T cells from blood, with Jurkat cell RNA spiked in. Every receptor here comes from a human donor in good health. Some libraries in this study had Jurkat cell RNA spiked in. The CDR3 runs from the conserved cysteine through the conserved F or W. Each record gives: V gene, CDR3 length, J gene, CDR3 protein.

V: TRBV12-3/TRBV12-4; length: 14; J: TRBJ1-4; CDR3: CASKLPGGNEKLFF
V: TRBV18; length: 16; J: TRBJ2-5; CDR3: CASSPPGQGAGETQYF
V: TRBV6-2/TRBV6-3; length: 14; J: TRBJ1-2; CDR3: CASSLTSNIYGYTF
V: TRBV11-2; length: 18; J: TRBJ2-3; CDR3: CASSQLPRGGVRTDTQYF
V: TRBV5-4; length: 14; J: TRBJ2-7; CDR3: CASSTGQGWSEQYF
V: TRBV28; length: 15; J: TRBJ2-7; CDR3: CASSFLRQGSYEQYF
V: TRBV25-1; length: 16; J: TRBJ2-1; CDR3: CASSEGTSHFYNEQFF
V: TRBV2; length: 15; J: TRBJ2-5; CDR3: CASSVGGSLQETQYF
V: TRBV11-2; length: 16; J: TRBJ2-1; CDR3: CASSLSDWSSYNEQFF
V: TRBV7-2; length: 18; J: TRBJ2-3; CDR3: CASSPDILAGGGWDTQYF
V: TRBV7-9; length: 12; J: TRBJ2-1; CDR3: CASSYGTNEQFF
V: TRBV7-2; length: 18; J: TRBJ2-3; CDR3: CASSSSGDRVFVLDTQYF
V: TRBV5-1; length: 15; J: TRBJ2-1; CDR3: CASTGVRGPYNEQFF
V: TRBV4-1; length: 18; J: TRBJ2-7; CDR3: CASGQGSGTGRISYEQYF
V: TRBV4-1; length: 15; J: TRBJ1-1; CDR3: CASSQDRRENTEAFF
V: TRBV20-1; length: 16; J: TRBJ1-1; CDR3: CSASRGGRGESTEAFF
V: TRBV4-2; length: 13; J: TRBJ2-7; CDR3: CASSPRGNHEQYF
V: TRBV6-5; length: 16; J: TRBJ2-3; CDR3: CASSLIRTGGTDTQYF
V: TRBV7-9; length: 12; J: TRBJ2-7; CDR3: CASSLAGEEQYF
V: TRBV7-9; length: 14; J: TRBJ2-2; CDR3: CASSASGYTGELFF
V: TRBV6-6; length: 14; J: TRBJ1-2; CDR3: CASSSSTGDRGYTF
V: TRBV20-1; length: 13; J: TRBJ1-5; CDR3: CSARDRVTQPQHF
V: TRBV4-1; length: 16; J: TRBJ2-3; CDR3: CASSQDWAASTDTQYF
V: TRBV30; length: 13; J: TRBJ2-7; CDR3: CAWSPGVGYEQYF
V: TRBV6-2/TRBV6-3; length: 14; J: TRBJ2-2; CDR3: CASSIDINTGELFF
V: TRBV27; length: 15; J: TRBJ2-1; CDR3: CASTPGTLGYNEQFF
V: TRBV7-9; length: 12; J: TRBJ2-7; CDR3: CASSDTGPEQYF
V: TRBV20-1; length: 15; J: TRBJ2-3; CDR3: CSARDRSGRVDTQYF
V: TRBV7-9; length: 15; J: TRBJ2-2; CDR3: CASSHGTGYTGELFF
V: TRBV12-3/TRBV12-4; length: 14; J: TRBJ2-7; CDR3: CASSIYRSRMEQYF
V: TRBV19; length: 17; J: TRBJ2-2; CDR3: CASSTTTGQFDTGELFF
V: TRBV6-6; length: 13; J: TRBJ1-2; CDR3: CASSYGGASGYTF
V: TRBV20-1; length: 15; J: TRBJ2-3; CDR3: CSAHPWGGVGDTQYF